The 24 T cell receptor beta chains below all came from one sample that was sequenced in a study of blood T cell repertoires in COVID-19. Some clones are missing from TCRdb's copy, which holds only in-frame ones; the method was immunoSEQ multiplex PCR. The sample contains approximately 150,000 clones, roughly 89% of which appear only once. The sequencing input was peripheral blood. The receptors shown here come from a woman aged 50 to 60 with active or convalescent COVID-19.

The chain employs TRBV5-4 and TRBJ1-5; D is perhaps TRBD1 (6 bases). Trimming stripped 2 bases from V and 2 bases from J, with 8 bases between. This CDR3 has 14 residues. Germline CDR1 reads SGHNT; CDR2 reads YYREEE (reference sequence). The CDR3, as DNA: TGTGCCAGCAGCTTACAGGGTGGCAATCAGCCCCAGCATTTT. The encoded protein is CASSLQGGNQPQHF.

V is TRBV3-1 (or the pseudogene TRBV3-2) and J is TRBJ2-2; D perhaps matches TRBD1 (6 bases). Trimming took off 5 bases at V and 6 bases at J, with 22 bases between the two ends. There are 17 residues in the CDR3. The germline V gene has CDR1 LGHDT and CDR2 YNNKEL (reference sequence). The CDR3 spells CASSSTSTIRGSGELFF. The DNA for the CDR3 is TGTGCCAGCAGCTCTACCTCGACAATTAGGGGGTCCGGGGAGCTGTTTTTT.

The J gene is TRBJ1-5, the V gene TRBV5-5, with D tentatively TRBD1 (6 bases). Germline-derived CDR1 and CDR2 are SGHKS and YYEKEE (reference sequence). The V gene lost 4 bases and the J gene lost 2 bases, with 13 bases spanning the gap. CDR3 length: 15 amino acids. The CDR3 nucleotides are TGTGCCAGCAGCCTAGAATCAGGGGGCAATCAGCCCCAGCATTTT. Amino acid sequence: CASSLESGGNQPQHF. Drawing the rest from reference TRBV5-5 and TRBJ1-5, the complete variable domain is DAGVTQSPTHLIKTRGQQVTLRCSPISGHKSVSWYQQVLGQGPQFIFQYYEKEERGRGNFPDRFSARQFPNYSSELNVNALLLGDSALYLCASSLESGGNQPQHFGDGTRLSIL.

The chain recombines TRBV18 with TRBJ1-2, with TRBD1 identical over 8 bases. The CDR3 totals 15 residues. From germline, CDR1 is KGHSH and CDR2 LQKENI. J lost 3 bases, V lost 1 base, and 4 bases had no gene match. The CDR3 sequence is CASSPHRGLDYGYTF. DNA of the CDR3: TGTGCCAGCTCACCACACAGGGGGTTGGACTATGGCTACACCTTC.

J is TRBJ1-2 and V is TRBV6-5; unclear D gene. This CDR3 has 14 amino acids. The V end was cut by 2 bases, the J end by 1 base, with 8 bases between. The germline CDR1 and CDR2 sequences are MNHEY and SVGAGI. CDR3 DNA sequence: TGTGCCAGCAGTTACAAGGGAGATAACTATGGCTACACCTTC. As protein: CASSYKGDNYGYTF.

The chain recombines TRBV7-6 with TRBJ2-5; D unclear. The V and J ends lost 0 bases and 4 bases respectively, with 12 bases between them. Germline V lookup: CDR1 SGHVS, CDR2 FNYEAQ. The CDR3 loop spans 15 amino acids. The DNA for the CDR3 is TGTGCCAGCAGCTTAGCGCGGAACCCGGGAGAGACCCAGTACTTC. This sequence encodes CASSLARNPGETQYF.

The chain links TRBV9 to TRBJ2-3; a weak D match, TRBD1 (5 bases). V was pared by 3 bases and J by 4 bases, with 9 bases between. CDR3 size: 13 residues. Germline assignment: CDR1 SGDLS and CDR2 YYNGEE. CDR3 loop: CASSEPRADTQYF. The CDR3, as DNA: TGTGCCAGCAGCGAGCCCAGGGCAGATACGCAGTATTTT.

This CDR3 reads CASSGRFHYGYTF. The DNA of the CDR3 is TGTGCCAGCAGTGGCAGGTTCCACTATGGCTACACCTTC. The V gene is TRBV25-1, the J gene TRBJ1-2, with D unclear. Germline values: CDR1 MGHDK, CDR2 SYGVNS. The V gene lost 4 bases and the J gene lost 3 bases, with 9 bases spanning the gap. This CDR3 contains 13 residues.

The chain couples TRBV6-4 to TRBJ2-7, with D possibly matching TRBD1 (6 bases). Trimming shortened V by 11 bases and J by 1 base, and 18 bases separated the two germline ends. This CDR3 comprises 14 residues. CDR1 and CDR2 from the germline V gene are MRHNA and SNTAGT. CDR3 sequence (DNA): TGTGCCGGACGGGGACAAGGGGCATCCTACGAGCAGTACTTC. This translates into CAGRGQGASYEQYF.

This sequence joins TRBV3-1 (or the pseudogene TRBV3-2) and TRBJ2-4; the D gene is possibly TRBD1 (5 bases). V lost 0 bases, J lost 4 bases, and 22 bases lay in between. Per the germline V gene, CDR1 is LGHDT and CDR2 is YNNKEL (reference sequence). There are 19 residues in the CDR3. CDR3 loop: CASSQDSLWVGEEKNIQYF. The CDR3 DNA reads TGTGCCAGCAGCCAAGATTCCCTCTGGGTAGGGGAAGAGAAAAACATTCAGTACTTC.

This chain links TRBV18 with TRBJ1-2; 7 bases fit TRBD1. Trimming removed 3 bases from V and 8 bases from J; junction bases left unmatched: 12. From germline, CDR1 is KGHSH and CDR2 LQKENI. The CDR3 length is 15 residues. This chain's CDR3 is CASSPQEGAPEGYTF. The CDR3 bases are TGTGCCAGCTCACCCCAGGAGGGGGCGCCGGAAGGCTACACCTTC. Full variable domain (rest looked up from reference TRBV18 and TRBJ1-2): NAGVMQNPRHLVRRRGQEARLRCSPMKGHSHVYWYRQLPEEGLKFMVYLQKENIIDESGMPKERFSAEFPKEGPSILRIQQVVRGDSAAYFCASSPQEGAPEGYTFGSGTRLTVV.

Concerning this clone: The sample carries other DNA sequences with the same CDR3. V usage is TRBV7-3 and J usage is TRBJ2-3; D remains unclear. The CDR3 covers 13 residues. The germline CDR1 and CDR2 sequences are SGHTA and FQGTGA. Trimming took off 2 bases at V and 1 base at J, with 4 bases between the two ends. CDR3 sequence reads: CASSLLGTDTQYF. The CDR3 region has the DNA TGTGCCAGCAGCTTACTAGGCACAGATACGCAGTATTTT. The full variable domain, completed using reference TRBV7-3 and TRBJ2-3, is GAGVSQTPSNKVTEKGKYVELRCDPISGHTALYWYRQSLGQGPEFLIYFQGTGAADDSGLPNDRFFAVRPEGSVSTLKIQRTERGDSAVYLCASSLLGTDTQYFGPGTRLTVL.

This chain joins TRBV7-2 and TRBJ2-7; 11 bases match TRBD2. The length of the CDR3 is 16 residues. Germline-derived CDR1 and CDR2 are SGHTA and FQGNSA. V gave up 4 bases and J gave up 3 bases; unmatched junction bases: 8. Written as DNA, the CDR3 is TGTGCCAGCAGCTCCGATAGCGGGAGGGCCGTCTACGAGCAGTACTTC. It codes for CASSSDSGRAVYEQYF.

The V and J genes are TRBV15 and TRBJ1-2; D is perhaps TRBD1 (5 bases). Germline loops: CDR1 LNHNV, CDR2 YYDKDF (reference sequence). Trimming removed 1 base at V and 1 base at J, with 10 bases between. The CDR3 runs 15 residues. The chain's CDR3 is CATSRGTPLNYGYTF. The CDR3 DNA sequence: TGTGCCACCAGCAGAGGGACACCTCTTAACTATGGCTACACCTTC.

The V and J genes are TRBV2 and TRBJ2-1; 7 bases are a match to TRBD2. V gave up 2 bases and J gave up 9 bases; unmatched junction bases: 13. From germline, CDR1 is SNHLY and CDR2 FYNNEI. The CDR3 loop spans 16 amino acids. In nucleotides, the CDR3 is TGTGCCAGCAGTGAATCTGGGAGGGCTGGGGCCAGTGAGCAGTTCTTC. Amino acid sequence: CASSESGRAGASEQFF.

The chain uses TRBV15 and TRBJ2-2; a weak D match, TRBD1 (6 bases). In germline, CDR1 is LNHNV, CDR2 YYDKDF (reference sequence). The CDR3 has 19 residues. The V end was cut by 4 bases, the J end by 0 bases, with 21 bases between. CDR3 nucleotide sequence: TGTGCCACCAGCAAGTTCCCCCGGGACAAGTCCTCGAACACCGGGGAGCTGTTTTTT. This gives the protein CATSKFPRDKSSNTGELFF.

V and J are TRBV2 and TRBJ2-5; TRBD1 is a possible D gene (6 bases). Germline values: CDR1 SNHLY, CDR2 FYNNEI. V gave up 3 bases and J gave up 2 bases, with 13 bases separating them. This CDR3 is built from 15 residues. The CDR3 protein is CASSERTGQQETQYF. The CDR3 nucleotides read TGTGCCAGCAGTGAGAGGACCGGACAGCAAGAGACCCAGTACTTC.

V is TRBV5-4 and J is TRBJ2-7; 10 positions match TRBD2. The CDR3 runs to 16 residues. V dropped 1 base and J dropped 5; count of bases not matched to a gene: 9. Germline V gives CDR1 SGHNT, CDR2 YYREEE (reference sequence). Here the CDR3 reads CASSLKVSGGIDEQYF. In DNA, the CDR3 is TGTGCCAGCAGCTTGAAAGTTAGCGGGGGGATCGACGAGCAGTACTTC. The whole variable domain, filled in from reference TRBV5-4 and TRBJ2-7, reads ETGVTQSPTHLIKTRGQQVTLRCSSQSGHNTVSWYQQALGQGPQFIFQYYREEENGRGNFPPRFSGLQFPNYSSELNVNALELDDSALYLCASSLKVSGGIDEQYFGPGTRLTVT.

This chain connects TRBV11-2 to TRBJ1-6; tentatively, D is TRBD1 (5 bases). Germline V gene sequence: CDR1 SGHAT, CDR2 FQNNGV. The CDR3 contains 12 residues. Between the trimmed V and J ends, which lost 6 bases and 10 bases, there was a span of 10 bases. The CDR3 loop is CASSSKGSPLHF. The CDR3, as DNA: TGTGCCAGCAGTTCCAAGGGGTCACCCCTCCACTTT.

The chain carries TRBV7-9 and TRBJ2-1; maybe TRBD1 (6 bases). CDR1 is SEHNR, CDR2 FQNEAQ, per germline (reference sequence). The CDR3 extends over 15 amino acids. V was cut by 1 base and J by 7 bases, with 14 bases left in between. CDR3 coding DNA: TGTGCCAGCAGCTTAGTTCAGGGGTCGGTTAATGAGCAGTTCTTC. It codes for CASSLVQGSVNEQFF.

The chain employs TRBV15 and TRBJ1-1; 7 bases are a match to TRBD1. V lost 8 bases, J lost 11 bases, and 11 bases stayed unmatched. The germline gives CDR1 LNHNV, CDR2 YYDKDF (reference sequence). The CDR3 spans 12 residues. CDR3 protein: CATCIPTGSAFF. In DNA form, the CDR3 reads TGTGCCACCTGCATTCCGACAGGGAGCGCTTTCTTT.

The rearrangement links TRBV7-2 to TRBJ1-5; 9 bases align to TRBD1. J lost 0 bases, V lost 4 bases, and 1 base had no gene match. This CDR3 has 15 residues. Germline CDR1 and CDR2: SGHTA and FQGNSA. CDR3 protein: CASSWDRASNQPQHF. The CDR3 DNA reads TGTGCCAGCAGCTGGGACAGGGCTAGCAATCAGCCCCAGCATTTT.

CDR3 DNA sequence: TGTGCCAGCAGCCCCGGGACAGGGTCATCACGCGAGCAGTACTTC. Residues: CASSPGTGSSREQYF. The chain combines TRBV11-2 with TRBJ2-7; 9 positions agree with TRBD1. The CDR3 has 15 residues. The J segment lost 6 bases and the V segment lost 5 bases, leaving 11 bases of the junction unmatched. Germline-derived CDR1 and CDR2 are SGHAT and FQNNGV.

This clone has just one count. The chain employs TRBV28 and TRBJ1-1, with 8 bases lining up with TRBD1. In germline, CDR1 is MDHEN, CDR2 SYDVKM. The CDR3 is made up of 12 amino acids. The V segment lost 11 bases and the J segment 10 bases; nucleotides outside the gene matches: 12. The CDR3 loop is CAGGQGARVAFF. The CDR3 DNA sequence: TGTGCCGGGGGGCAGGGGGCTAGGGTAGCTTTCTTT. Variable domain in full (rest from reference TRBV28 and TRBJ1-1): DVKVTQSSRYLVKRTGEKVFLECVQDMDHENMFWYRQDPGLGLRLIYFSYDVKMKEKGDIPEGYSVSREKKERFSLILESASTNQTSMYLCAGGQGARVAFFGQGTRLTVV.